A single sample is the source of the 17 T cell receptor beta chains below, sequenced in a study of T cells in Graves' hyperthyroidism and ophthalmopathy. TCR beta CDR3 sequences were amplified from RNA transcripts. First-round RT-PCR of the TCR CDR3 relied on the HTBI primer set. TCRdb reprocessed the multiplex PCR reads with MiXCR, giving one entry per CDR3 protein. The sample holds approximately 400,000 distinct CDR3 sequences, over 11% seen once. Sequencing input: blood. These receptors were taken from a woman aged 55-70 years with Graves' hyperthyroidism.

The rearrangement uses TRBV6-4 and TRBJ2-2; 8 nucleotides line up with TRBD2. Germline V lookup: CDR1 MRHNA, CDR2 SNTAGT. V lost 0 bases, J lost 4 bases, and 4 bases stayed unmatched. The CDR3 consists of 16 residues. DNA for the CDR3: TGTGCCAGCAGTGACTCTGCGGGGGGCGGCACCGGGGAGCTGTTTTTT. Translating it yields CASSDSAGGGTGELFF.

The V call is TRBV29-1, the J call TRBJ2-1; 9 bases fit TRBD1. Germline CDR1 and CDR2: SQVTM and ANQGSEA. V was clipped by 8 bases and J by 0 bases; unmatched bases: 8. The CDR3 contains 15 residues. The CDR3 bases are TGCAGCTCCGTAGGGACAGGGTACTCCTACAATGAGCAGTTCTTC. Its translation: CSSVGTGYSYNEQFF.

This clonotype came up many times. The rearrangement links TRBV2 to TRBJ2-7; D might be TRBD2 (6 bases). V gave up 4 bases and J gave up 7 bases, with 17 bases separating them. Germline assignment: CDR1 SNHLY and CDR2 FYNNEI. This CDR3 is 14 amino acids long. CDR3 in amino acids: CASSGGGPSREQYF. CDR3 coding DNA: TGTGCCAGCAGTGGGGGAGGTCCATCGCGGGAGCAGTACTTC.

For the CDR3, the DNA is TGTGCCAGCAGTTACTCGACGCCAGTCGAGCAGTACTTC. Amino acid sequence: CASSYSTPVEQYF. The chain carries TRBV12-3 or TRBV12-4 and TRBJ2-7; D call uncertain. Trimming cost V 4 bases and J 6 bases, with 13 bases left between them. The CDR3 consists of 13 residues.

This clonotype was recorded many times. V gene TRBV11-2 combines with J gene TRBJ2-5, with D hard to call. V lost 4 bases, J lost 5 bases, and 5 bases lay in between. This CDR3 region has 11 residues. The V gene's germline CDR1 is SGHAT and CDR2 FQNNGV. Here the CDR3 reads CASSYSETQYF. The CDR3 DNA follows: TGTGCCAGCAGCTATTCGGAGACCCAGTACTTC.

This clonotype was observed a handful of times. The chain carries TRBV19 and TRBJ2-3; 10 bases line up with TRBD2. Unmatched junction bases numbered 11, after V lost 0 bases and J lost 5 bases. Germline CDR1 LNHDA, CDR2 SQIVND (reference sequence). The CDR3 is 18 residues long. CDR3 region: CASSIDLGAGGLGDTQYF. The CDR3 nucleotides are TGTGCCAGTAGTATAGATCTTGGAGCGGGAGGGCTTGGAGATACGCAGTATTTT.

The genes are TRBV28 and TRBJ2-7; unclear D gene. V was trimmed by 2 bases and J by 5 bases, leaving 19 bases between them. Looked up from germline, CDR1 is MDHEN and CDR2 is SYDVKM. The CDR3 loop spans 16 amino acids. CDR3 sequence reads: CASSLRPEAIRHEQYF. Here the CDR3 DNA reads TGTGCCAGCAGTTTACGTCCAGAAGCTATACGCCACGAGCAGTACTTC. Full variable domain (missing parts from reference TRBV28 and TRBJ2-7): DVKVTQSSRYLVKRTGEKVFLECVQDMDHENMFWYRQDPGLGLRLIYFSYDVKMKEKGDIPEGYSVSREKKERFSLILESASTNQTSMYLCASSLRPEAIRHEQYFGPGTRLTVT.

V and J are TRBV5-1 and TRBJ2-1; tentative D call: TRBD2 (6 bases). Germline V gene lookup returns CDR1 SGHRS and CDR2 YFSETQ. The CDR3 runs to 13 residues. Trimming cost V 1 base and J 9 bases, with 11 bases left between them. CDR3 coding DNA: TGCGCCAGCAGCTTGATTACTAGCCGTGAGCAGTTCTTC. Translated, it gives CASSLITSREQFF.

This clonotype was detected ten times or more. The CDR3 DNA is TGTGCCAGCAGCCAAGATAGCAGGGGGTGGACTGAAGCTTTCTTT. Residues: CASSQDSRGWTEAFF. The chain combines TRBV3-1 with TRBJ1-1; 7 bases are shared with TRBD1. The CDR3 runs 15 residues. The V and J ends lost 0 bases and 5 bases, in that order; junction bases with no gene match: 6. Germline CDR1 reads LGHDT; CDR2 reads YNNKEL (reference sequence).

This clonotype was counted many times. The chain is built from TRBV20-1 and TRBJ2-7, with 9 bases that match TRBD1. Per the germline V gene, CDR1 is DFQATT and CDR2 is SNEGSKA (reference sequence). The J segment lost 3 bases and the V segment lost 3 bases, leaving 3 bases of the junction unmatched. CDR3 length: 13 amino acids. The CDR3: CSARTGGDYEQYF. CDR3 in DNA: TGCAGTGCTAGGACAGGGGGGGACTACGAGCAGTACTTC.

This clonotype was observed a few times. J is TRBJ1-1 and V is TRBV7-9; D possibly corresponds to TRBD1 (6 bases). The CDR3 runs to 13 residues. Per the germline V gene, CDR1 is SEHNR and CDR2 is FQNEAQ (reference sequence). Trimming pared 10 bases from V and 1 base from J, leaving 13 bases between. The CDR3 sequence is CAIEIQGNTEAFF. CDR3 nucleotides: TGTGCCATCGAGATACAGGGGAACACTGAAGCTTTCTTT.

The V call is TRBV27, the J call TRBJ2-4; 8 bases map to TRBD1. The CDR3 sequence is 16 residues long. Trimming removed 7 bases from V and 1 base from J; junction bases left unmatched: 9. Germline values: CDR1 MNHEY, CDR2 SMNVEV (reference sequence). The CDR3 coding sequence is TGTGCCAGCATTCTACACAGGGGGGTGGCCAAAAACATTCAGTACTTC. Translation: CASILHRGVAKNIQYF.

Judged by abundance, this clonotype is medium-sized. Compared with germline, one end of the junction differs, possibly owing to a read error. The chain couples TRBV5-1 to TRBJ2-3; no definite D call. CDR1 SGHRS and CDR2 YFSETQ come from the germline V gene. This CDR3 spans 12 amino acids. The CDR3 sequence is CASSLSTDTQYF. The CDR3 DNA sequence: TGTGCCAGCAGTTTGAGCACAGATACGCAGTATTTT.

The CDR3 DNA sequence: TGTGCCAGCACCGAAATTCTAGCGGGAGAGGTCACCGGGGAGCTGTTTTTT. This encodes CASTEILAGEVTGELFF. J is TRBJ2-2 and V is TRBV7-9; 10 nucleotides line up with TRBD2. Germline CDR1 reads SEHNR; CDR2 reads FQNEAQ (reference sequence). V shed 7 bases, J shed 4 bases, and the junction held 12 bases outside the gene matches. CDR3 size: 17 residues.

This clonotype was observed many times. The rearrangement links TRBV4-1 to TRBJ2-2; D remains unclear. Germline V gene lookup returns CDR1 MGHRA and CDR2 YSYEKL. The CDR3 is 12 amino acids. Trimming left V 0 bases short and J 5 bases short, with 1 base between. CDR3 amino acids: CASSQDTGELFF. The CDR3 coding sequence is TGCGCCAGCAGCCAAGATACCGGGGAGCTGTTTTTT.

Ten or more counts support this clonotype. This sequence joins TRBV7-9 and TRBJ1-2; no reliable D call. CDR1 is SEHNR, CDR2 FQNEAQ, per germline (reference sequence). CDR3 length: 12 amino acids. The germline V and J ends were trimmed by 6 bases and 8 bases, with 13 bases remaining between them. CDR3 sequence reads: CASSPVVEGYTF. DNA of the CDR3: TGTGCCAGCAGTCCTGTTGTGGAAGGCTACACCTTC.

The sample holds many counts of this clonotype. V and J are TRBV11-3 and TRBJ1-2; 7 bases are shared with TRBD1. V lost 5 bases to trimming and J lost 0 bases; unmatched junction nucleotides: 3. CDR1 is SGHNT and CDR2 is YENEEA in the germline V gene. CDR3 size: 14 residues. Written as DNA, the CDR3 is TGTGCCAGCAGCCCCGGGACAGCTAACTATGGCTACACCTTC. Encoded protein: CASSPGTANYGYTF.